The rows below give T cell receptor beta chains drawn from one sample of a study of blood T cell repertoires in COVID-19. Profiled with immunoSEQ multiplex PCR; TCRdb holds only in-frame clones, not every one. The repertoire consists of about 110,000 clones, with around 88% occurring once and the leading ten covering around 7%. Sequenced: peripheral blood. The receptor source for this set is a man in his forties or fifties with active or convalescent COVID-19. Both conserved end residues are part of each CDR3. D genes are given only for firm matches. Clone size is given for some rows only: seen once, a few or many times, or a class if the clone is expanded.

v_gene,d_gene,abundance,j_gene,CDR3nt,CDR3aa
TRBV9,TRBD2,-,TRBJ2-1,TGTGCCAGCAGCGCATCTAGCGGGATTATCGATGAGCAGTTCTTC,CASSASSGIIDEQFF
TRBV28,TRBD1,-,TRBJ1-2,TGTGCCAGCAGCTCAGGGGGCGCGGACTATGGCTACACCTTC,CASSSGGADYGYTF
TRBV9,TRBD1,-,TRBJ2-1,TGTGCCAGCAGCCCAAACCCGGGACAGGGTTTTTTGGCGGGAAACAATGAGCAGTTCTTC,CASSPNPGQGFLAGNNEQFF
TRBV3-1/TRBV3-2,TRBD2,-,TRBJ2-7,TGTGCCAGCAGGCCTAGCGGGGGAAGCTCCTACGAGCAGTACTTC,CASRPSGGSSYEQYF
TRBV3-1/TRBV3-2,TRBD2,-,TRBJ2-7,TGTGCCAGCAGCCAAGAGGCTAGCGGATCCTACGAGCAGTACTTC,CASSQEASGSYEQYF
TRBV4-3,TRBD2,-,TRBJ2-3,TGCGCCAGCAGCCCGATTATAGCGGGAGAGAGCGCAGATACGCAGTATTTT,CASSPIIAGESADTQYF
TRBV27,TRBD1,-,TRBJ1-3,TGTGCCAGCAGCGCGTACAGGGGCTCTGGAAACACCATATATTTT,CASSAYRGSGNTIYF
TRBV6-5,TRBD1,-,TRBJ1-5,TGTGCCGCTACGACAGGGGGCAATCAGCCCCAGCATTTT,CAATTGGNQPQHF
TRBV28,TRBD1,-,TRBJ2-7,TGTGCCAGCACCCCCCGGACCGGGACAGGTCAATTCTACGAGCAGTACTTC,CASTPRTGTGQFYEQYF
TRBV28,-,-,TRBJ1-2,TGTGCCAGCAGTTCGGCCCGGACAGCTTATGGCTACACCTTC,CASSSARTAYGYTF
TRBV5-8,-,-,TRBJ1-1,TGTGCCAGCAGCTTGGCCCAACGAGGGTATAACACTGAAGCTTTCTTT,CASSLAQRGYNTEAFF
TRBV7-8,-,-,TRBJ2-2,TGTGCCAGCAGCCCGAACAGGGCGAGCACCGGGGAGCTGTTTTTT,CASSPNRASTGELFF
TRBV16,TRBD1,-,TRBJ1-3,TGTGCCAGCAGCCCCGCTCGGACAGGGTTAAACACCATATATTTT,CASSPARTGLNTIYF
TRBV10-2,-,-,TRBJ1-6,TGCGCCAGCAGTGCTGCCGGGTCAAGTTCACCCCTCCACTTT,CASSAAGSSSPLHF
TRBV5-6,-,-,TRBJ2-1,TGTGCCAGCAGATCAAGGGTGAGACTAGTGGTCAATGAGCAGTTCTTC,CASRSRVRLVVNEQFF
TRBV29-1,-,few,TRBJ2-7,TGCAGCGTTGAACAACAGGGCGGCTACGAGCAGTACTTC,CSVEQQGGYEQYF
TRBV25-1,TRBD1,-,TRBJ1-1,TGTGCCAGCAGTAAACAGGGGGCGTACACTGAAGCTTTCTTT,CASSKQGAYTEAFF
TRBV10-3,TRBD1,-,TRBJ2-1,TGTGCCACACAATCCGGGACAGGGAAGAATGAGCAGTTCTTC,CATQSGTGKNEQFF
TRBV19,TRBD1,many,TRBJ1-1,TGTGCCAGTCATGCGCCCAGGGGGCTAAGTAAGCCTGAAGCTTTCTTT,CASHAPRGLSKPEAFF
TRBV18,-,-,TRBJ2-5,TGTGCCAGCTCCCGTTCGACAGTGATGATGGGGCTACAAGAGACCCAGTACTTC,CASSRSTVMMGLQETQYF
TRBV2,-,once,TRBJ2-1,TGTGCCAGCAGTGAATTAGGGGGGGATTCCTACAATGAGCAGTTCTTC,CASSELGGDSYNEQFF
TRBV10-2,TRBD2,-,TRBJ2-5,TGCGCCAGCAGTGAACTAGCGCGGGAGACCCAGTACTTC,CASSELARETQYF
TRBV2,-,-,TRBJ1-2,TGTGCCAGCAGTAAGGTTTCGGGAGTTTATGGCTACACCTTC,CASSKVSGVYGYTF
TRBV6-6,-,once,TRBJ1-6,TGTGCCAGCAGTTACCCAGGCAGGGGAGGGAATTCACCCCTCCACTTT,CASSYPGRGGNSPLHF
TRBV6-5,TRBD2,-,TRBJ2-7,TGTGCCAGCACCGAGACTAGCGGATCCTACGAGCAGTACTTC,CASTETSGSYEQYF
TRBV5-6,-,-,TRBJ1-5,TGTGCCAGCAGCTTTTTCAGAAGCGATGGCAATCAGCCCCAGCATTTT,CASSFFRSDGNQPQHF
TRBV7-6,TRBD1,-,TRBJ1-4,TGTGCCAGCAGCTTCAAGACAGGGACCCGAACTAATGAAAAACTGTTTTTT,CASSFKTGTRTNEKLFF
TRBV15,TRBD1,-,TRBJ1-6,TGTGCCACCAGCAGAGAGTCGGGACAGAATAATTCACCCCTCCACTTT,CATSRESGQNNSPLHF
TRBV12-3/TRBV12-4,-,-,TRBJ2-7,TGTGCCAGCAGTTTAACACGTACCTACGAGCAGTACTTC,CASSLTRTYEQYF
TRBV7-6,-,-,TRBJ2-2,TGTGCCAGCAGCTTAGCCTCCGCAGGGATAGTGAACACCGGGGAGCTGTTTTTT,CASSLASAGIVNTGELFF
TRBV5-1,TRBD1,-,TRBJ2-2,TGCGCCAGCAGCCCCGGACAGGGGGCGGGCACCGGGGAGCTGTTTTTT,CASSPGQGAGTGELFF
TRBV9,TRBD2,-,TRBJ2-3,TGTGCCAGCAGCGCAGTGATAGCGGGAGCGGATACGCAGTATTTT,CASSAVIAGADTQYF
TRBV6-5,TRBD1,few,TRBJ1-2,TGTGCCAGCAGAGCGGGACAGGGGGCTAACTATGGCTACACCTTC,CASRAGQGANYGYTF
TRBV7-6,-,-,TRBJ2-5,TGTGCCAGCAGCGTACCGGGTTTTTGGGAGACCCAGTACTTC,CASSVPGFWETQYF
TRBV6-5,-,-,TRBJ1-2,TGTGCCAGCAGCAGACAAGATAACTATGGCTACACCTTC,CASSRQDNYGYTF
TRBV6-5,TRBD1,once,TRBJ2-1,TGTGCCAGCAGTTACTCGAACAGGGGGTTGAAGAATGAGCAGTTCTTC,CASSYSNRGLKNEQFF
TRBV25-1,-,few,TRBJ2-2,TGTGCCAGCAGTGAGACGACGGGCACCGGGGAGCTGTTTTTT,CASSETTGTGELFF
TRBV5-1,-,-,TRBJ2-7,TGCGCCAGCAGCTTGGAAAGGGGCGAGCAGTACTTC,CASSLERGEQYF